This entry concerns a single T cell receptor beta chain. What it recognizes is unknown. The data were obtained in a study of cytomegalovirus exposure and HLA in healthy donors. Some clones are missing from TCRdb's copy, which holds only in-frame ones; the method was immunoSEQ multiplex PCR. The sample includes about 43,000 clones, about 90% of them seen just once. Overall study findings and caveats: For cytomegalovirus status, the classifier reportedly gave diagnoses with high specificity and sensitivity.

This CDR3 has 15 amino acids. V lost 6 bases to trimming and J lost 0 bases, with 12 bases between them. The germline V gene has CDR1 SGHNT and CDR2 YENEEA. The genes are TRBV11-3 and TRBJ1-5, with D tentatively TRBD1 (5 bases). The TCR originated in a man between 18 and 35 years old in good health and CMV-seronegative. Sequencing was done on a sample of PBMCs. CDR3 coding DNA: TGTGCCAGCAGACTGACAGTCTATAGCAATCAGCCCCAGCATTTT. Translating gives CASRLTVYSNQPQHF.